The 30 T cell receptor beta chains listed next were all sequenced from one sample in a study of blood T cell repertoires in COVID-19. Generated by immunoSEQ multiplex PCR, the TCRdb table keeps only in-frame clones and is missing some. The sample lists about 230,000 clones, approximately 87% occurring once. The sequenced material came from PBMCs or T cells enriched from blood (not recorded which). Receptor source: a woman aged 50 to 60 in a cohort exposed to, infected with or recovered from COVID-19 (not recorded which).

The gene calls are TRBV29-1 and TRBJ1-1; weak D call: TRBD1 (5 bases). The CDR3 contains 13 residues. Germline lookup yields CDR1 SQVTM and CDR2 ANQGSEA. Trimming left V 4 bases short and J 3 bases short, with 12 bases between. The CDR3 reads CSVAGGRDTEAFF. The DNA of the CDR3 is TGCAGCGTTGCGGGGGGTAGGGACACTGAAGCTTTCTTT.

This chain uses TRBV25-1 with TRBJ1-2; D remains ambiguous. Trimming took off 5 bases at V and 6 bases at J, with 10 bases between the two ends. The germline V gene encodes CDR1 MGHDK and CDR2 SYGVNS. CDR3 size: 12 residues. This CDR3 reads CASSYVPDGYTF. CDR3 in DNA: TGTGCCAGCAGTTACGTACCGGATGGCTACACCTTC.

The genes are TRBV5-1 and TRBJ2-1, with a weak D call TRBD1 (5 bases). V gave up 0 bases and J gave up 6 bases, with 19 bases separating them. Germline CDR1 reads SGHRS; CDR2 reads YFSETQ. This CDR3 is 17 amino acids long. CDR3 in DNA: TGCGCCAGCAGCTTGGCCCTAAATGTTGGGGCCGGCAATGAGCAGTTCTTC. Its protein product is CASSLALNVGAGNEQFF.

The rearrangement links TRBV19 to TRBJ1-1; 7 positions agree with TRBD1. Germline loops: CDR1 LNHDA, CDR2 SQIVND (reference sequence). CDR3 length: 14 amino acids. After removal of 4 bases from V and 0 bases from J, the junction contained 2 bases not matched to a gene. This CDR3 is CASSRTGLNTEAFF. CDR3 bases: TGTGCCAGTAGTAGGACAGGCCTGAACACTGAAGCTTTCTTT.

J is TRBJ2-1 and V is TRBV20-1, with D uncertain. The CDR3 consists of 11 residues. Germline values: CDR1 DFQATT, CDR2 SNEGSKA (reference sequence). V gave up 3 bases and J gave up 4 bases, with 4 bases separating them. CDR3 DNA sequence: TGCAGTGCTAGTCAATACAATGAGCAGTTCTTC. It yields the protein CSASQYNEQFF.

The chain links TRBV3-1 (or the pseudogene TRBV3-2) to TRBJ1-2; D possibly corresponds to TRBD1 (5 bases). V lost 0 bases, J lost 0 bases, and 8 bases lay in between. CDR1 and CDR2 (germline): LGHDT, YNNKEL (reference sequence). The CDR3 has 15 amino acids. As DNA, the CDR3 is TGTGCCAGCAGCCAAGAGTCGACAGCTAACTATGGCTACACCTTC. This gives the protein CASSQESTANYGYTF.

This chain connects TRBV2 to TRBJ2-1, with 7 nucleotides matching TRBD2. The V and J ends lost 7 bases and 10 bases, in that order; junction bases with no gene match: 7. The CDR3 totals 12 residues. Per the germline V gene, CDR1 is SNHLY and CDR2 is FYNNEI. CDR3 in amino acids: CASKTIAGEQFF. The CDR3 nucleotides are TGTGCCAGCAAGACGATAGCGGGCGAGCAGTTCTTC. Combining the CDR3 with reference TRBV2 and TRBJ2-1 gives the whole variable domain EPEVTQTPSHQVTQMGQEVILRCVPISNHLYFYWYRQILGQKVEFLVSFYNNEISEKSEIFDDQFSVERPDGSNFTLKIRSTKLEDSAMYFCASKTIAGEQFFGPGTRLTVL.

The chain recombines TRBV5-5 with TRBJ1-2; D is uncertain. The CDR3 length is 13 residues. Germline V CDR1 and CDR2: SGHKS, YYEKEE (reference sequence). V was pared by 0 bases and J by 4 bases, with 7 bases between. For the CDR3, the DNA is TGTGCCAGCAGCTTGGACAGCCTCTATGGCTACACCTTC. This translates into CASSLDSLYGYTF.

This rearrangement joins TRBV5-1 to TRBJ1-1; 7 nucleotides line up with TRBD1. The CDR3 runs to 15 residues. CDR1 SGHRS and CDR2 YFSETQ come from the germline V gene. J was trimmed by 0 bases and V by 4 bases; bases with no gene match: 6. The CDR3 spells CASSRWDSLNTEAFF. For the CDR3, the DNA is TGCGCCAGCAGCCGATGGGACAGCCTGAACACTGAAGCTTTCTTT.

The gene calls are TRBV6-2 or TRBV6-3 and TRBJ1-6; 7 bases line up with TRBD1. The germline V gene encodes CDR1 MNHEY and CDR2 SVGEGT. J was trimmed by 8 bases and V by 2 bases; bases with no gene match: 9. This CDR3 contains 16 residues. The CDR3 protein is CASSYPDRLEDSPLHF. The CDR3 coding sequence is TGTGCCAGCAGTTACCCGGACAGGCTTGAGGATTCACCCCTCCACTTT.

The chain is built from TRBV28 and TRBJ2-7, with 11 bases lining up with TRBD2. V was clipped by 2 bases and J by 1 base; unmatched bases: 13. This CDR3 is 19 amino acids long. Germline lookup yields CDR1 MDHEN and CDR2 SYDVKM. In nucleotides, the CDR3 is TGTGCCAGCAGTTTAACGCTATCTCCTAGCGGGGGGTATTCCTACGAGCAGTACTTC. It codes for CASSLTLSPSGGYSYEQYF.

The chain combines TRBV18 with TRBJ2-1; 7 bases are shared with TRBD2. With 6 bases clipped from V and 0 bases from J, the junction kept 14 bases outside the gene matches. The CDR3 contains 18 residues. In germline, CDR1 is KGHSH, CDR2 LQKENI. The CDR3 DNA sequence: TGTGCCAGCTCCCCTAACCTAGCGGCGGCAAGCTCCTACAATGAGCAGTTCTTC. Translating it yields CASSPNLAAASSYNEQFF.

The chain joins TRBV12-3 or TRBV12-4 to TRBJ2-7; 8 positions match TRBD2. This CDR3 region has 13 residues. The V and J ends lost 7 bases and 7 bases, in that order; junction bases with no gene match: 9. This CDR3 is CASTPSGGREQYF. DNA for the CDR3: TGTGCCAGCACCCCGAGCGGGGGAAGGGAGCAGTACTTC.

The rearrangement uses TRBV9 and TRBJ2-2, with no clear D. The CDR3 runs 14 residues. Germline V gene lookup returns CDR1 SGDLS and CDR2 YYNGEE. V shed 1 base and J shed 0 bases, with 4 bases lying between them. The CDR3 DNA follows: TGTGCCAGCAGCGTACCTTCGAACACCGGGGAGCTGTTTTTT. Its translation is CASSVPSNTGELFF.

The chain recombines TRBV28 with TRBJ1-2; the D gene is possibly TRBD1 (6 bases). Per germline, CDR1 MDHEN and CDR2 SYDVKM. Trimming cost V 5 bases and J 4 bases, with 17 bases left between them. The CDR3 length is 15 residues. The CDR3 loop is CASSTGGTSGYGYTF. The CDR3 coding sequence is TGTGCCAGCAGTACGGGAGGGACATCCGGCTATGGCTACACCTTC.

V gene TRBV7-8 combines with J gene TRBJ2-1; maybe TRBD2 (5 bases). CDR1 is SGHVS and CDR2 is FQNEAQ in the germline V gene. Trimming left V 2 bases short and J 0 bases short, with 11 bases between. The CDR3 runs to 16 residues. For the CDR3, the DNA is TGTGCCAGCAGCTTAATCGGACTGAGCTCCTACAATGAGCAGTTCTTC. Its protein is CASSLIGLSSYNEQFF. Complete variable domain (other parts from reference TRBV7-8 and TRBJ2-1): GAGVSQSPRYKVAKRGQDVALRCDPISGHVSLFWYQQALGQGPEFLTYFQNEAQLDKSGLPSDRFFAERPEGSVSTLKIQRTQQEDSAVYLCASSLIGLSSYNEQFFGPGTRLTVL.

This chain joins TRBV19 and TRBJ1-5, with 9 bases that match TRBD1. Germline CDR1 LNHDA, CDR2 SQIVND (reference sequence). J lost 3 bases, V lost 2 bases, and 5 bases had no gene match. The CDR3 totals 16 residues. The CDR3 reads CASSIQTGGSNQPQHF. CDR3 nucleotide sequence: TGTGCCAGTAGTATACAAACAGGGGGCTCCAATCAGCCCCAGCATTTT.

This rearrangement joins TRBV10-3 to TRBJ2-1; 14 positions agree with TRBD2. V lost 6 bases to trimming and J lost 7 bases; unmatched junction nucleotides: 2. The CDR3 is 14 amino acids. Germline assignment: CDR1 ENHRY and CDR2 SYGVKD. The CDR3 coding sequence is TGTGCCATCAGGACTAGCGGGGGGGCGAATGAGCAGTTCTTC. It yields the protein CAIRTSGGANEQFF.

This clone was detected a few times. This chain uses TRBV23-1 with TRBJ1-3; a possible D gene is TRBD1 (6 bases). TRBV23-1 is an ORF, with its function uncertain. The germline V and J ends were trimmed by 3 bases and 0 bases, with 12 bases remaining between them. This CDR3 is built from 16 residues. The CDR3 spells CASSQTTGDSGNTIYF. In nucleotides, the CDR3 is TGCGCCAGCAGTCAGACGACAGGAGACTCTGGAAACACCATATATTTT.

In nucleotides, the CDR3 is TGCGCCAGCTGGGGGTTTTGCGGGACGGGCCCATACGAGCAGTACTTC. It translates to CASWGFCGTGPYEQYF. The chain is built from TRBV10-1 and TRBJ2-7; tentatively, D is TRBD2 (6 bases). The length of the CDR3 is 16 residues. Germline V CDR1 and CDR2: WNHNN, SYGVQD (reference sequence). Trimming took off 8 bases at V and 4 bases at J, with 24 bases between the two ends.

The rearrangement links TRBV3-1 (or the pseudogene TRBV3-2) to TRBJ1-3; D gene ambiguous. Between the trimmed V and J ends, which lost 1 base and 0 bases, there was a span of 7 bases. Germline lookup yields CDR1 LGHDT and CDR2 YNNKEL (reference sequence). CDR3 length: 15 amino acids. The CDR3 region is CASSQAEGSGNTIYF. DNA for the CDR3: TGTGCCAGCAGCCAAGCGGAGGGCTCTGGAAACACCATATATTTT.

V and J are TRBV11-1 and TRBJ2-5; D is uncertain. Trimming shortened V by 1 base and J by 0 bases, and 9 bases separated the two germline ends. The CDR3 runs to 15 residues. Per germline, CDR1 SGHAT and CDR2 FQDESV (reference sequence). The DNA of the CDR3 is TGTGCCAGCAGCTTAGTTGCGGCATACCAAGAGACCCAGTACTTC. Translated: CASSLVAAYQETQYF.

The chain uses TRBV19 and TRBJ2-3; 13 bases agree with TRBD2. The CDR3 extends over 18 amino acids. Germline values: CDR1 LNHDA, CDR2 SQIVND (reference sequence). Losses at the gene ends were 6 bases for V and 5 bases for J; bases not matched to a gene: 14. The CDR3 nucleotides are TGTGCCAGTAGCATGAGGACTAGCGGGGGCCTAGGAGGAGATACGCAGTATTTT. Residues: CASSMRTSGGLGGDTQYF.

By share of the sample, this clone is medium-sized. The CDR3 coding sequence is TGCGCCAGCAGCCAAGGGACAGGGTACGGGGAGCTGTTTTTT. The encoded protein is CASSQGTGYGELFF. The chain links TRBV4-3 to TRBJ2-2; 8 nucleotides line up with TRBD1. CDR3 length: 14 amino acids. Germline loops: CDR1 LGHNA, CDR2 YSLEER. V shed 1 base and J 7 bases; nucleotides not matched to a gene: 2.

This rearrangement joins TRBV5-5 to TRBJ1-2; D remains ambiguous. The germline V gene encodes CDR1 SGHKS and CDR2 YYEKEE (reference sequence). V lost 3 bases, J lost 8 bases, and 14 bases lay in between. The length of the CDR3 is 13 residues. The CDR3 sequence: CASSSQTGKGYTF. CDR3 in DNA: TGTGCCAGCAGCTCTCAAACGGGGAAAGGCTACACCTTC.

The chain carries TRBV5-3 and TRBJ1-2, with D unresolved. Being an ORF, TRBV5-3 has a function that is uncertain. Trimming removed 4 bases at V and 5 bases at J, with 12 bases between. The CDR3 covers 13 residues. The CDR3 DNA sequence: TGTGCCAGAAGCCCGGCGGGTCGGTATGGCTACACCTTC. Translated, it gives CARSPAGRYGYTF.

The rearrangement links TRBV5-4 to TRBJ2-3; tentatively, D is TRBD2 (6 bases). Germline V lookup: CDR1 SGHNT, CDR2 YYREEE (reference sequence). The CDR3 is made up of 14 amino acids. V was pared by 5 bases and J by 2 bases, with 12 bases between. The CDR3: CASRGTGDTDTQYF. The CDR3 DNA reads as TGTGCCAGCAGAGGGACTGGGGACACAGATACGCAGTATTTT. The full variable domain, rest sourced from reference TRBV5-4 and TRBJ2-3, is ETGVTQSPTHLIKTRGQQVTLRCSSQSGHNTVSWYQQALGQGPQFIFQYYREEENGRGNFPPRFSGLQFPNYSSELNVNALELDDSALYLCASRGTGDTDTQYFGPGTRLTVL.

The rearrangement joins TRBV25-1 to TRBJ1-4; 8 bases map to TRBD1. The CDR3 covers 14 residues. CDR1 is MGHDK and CDR2 is SYGVNS in the germline V gene. J gave up 8 bases and V 4 bases, and 6 bases lay outside the gene matches. The CDR3 nucleotides read TGTGCCAGCAGTGCCGGACAGGGAGGGGAAAAACTGTTTTTT. It is translated as CASSAGQGGEKLFF.

This chain joins TRBV7-2 and TRBJ2-1; 7 bases are a match to TRBD1. In germline, CDR1 is SGHTA, CDR2 FQGNSA. The trim removed 5 bases at V and 14 bases at J, leaving 12 bases unmatched. This CDR3 is 13 amino acids long. Here the CDR3 reads CASSRTSQGLKFF. The DNA of the CDR3 is TGTGCCAGCAGCCGCACATCACAGGGGTTGAAGTTCTTC.

This chain joins TRBV5-4 and TRBJ2-7; the D gene is possibly TRBD1 (6 bases). Deletions cut 4 bases from V and 3 bases from J, with 14 bases between. This CDR3 region has 14 residues. The germline V gene encodes CDR1 SGHNT and CDR2 YYREEE (reference sequence). The CDR3 is CASSTSDRSYEQYF. The CDR3 DNA is TGTGCCAGCAGCACTTCCGACAGGAGCTACGAGCAGTACTTC. The full variable domain, with the rest looked up from reference TRBV5-4 and TRBJ2-7, is ETGVTQSPTHLIKTRGQQVTLRCSSQSGHNTVSWYQQALGQGPQFIFQYYREEENGRGNFPPRFSGLQFPNYSSELNVNALELDDSALYLCASSTSDRSYEQYFGPGTRLTVT.